A single sample is the source of the 21 T cell receptor beta chains below, sequenced in a study of spatial heterogeneity in lung cancer. TCRdb recomputed calls from the 5' RACE reads with MiXCR, one row per CDR3 protein. The repertoire consists of around 10,000 distinct CDR3 sequences, with nearly 4% occurring once and the leading ten covering over 6.5%. Time point specified: sample taken at primary tumor resection. Whole RNA obtained from tumor, nontumor lung or frozen PBMC underwent sequencing without sorting. Sequencing was performed on normal lung tissue next to the tumor, taken at surgery. These receptors all stem from a male donor with early-stage non-small cell lung cancer.

Concerning this clonotype: This beta chain is an unintended read in a library built for alpha chains; its size means little. This chain joins TRBV7-8 and TRBJ1-3; 8 bases are a match to TRBD1. Germline values: CDR1 SGHVS, CDR2 FQNEAQ. J gave up 1 base and V 1 base, and 3 bases lay outside the gene matches. The CDR3 spans 16 residues. DNA for the CDR3: TGTGCCAGCAGCTTAGGACAGGGGTTATCTGGAAACACCATATATTTT. It encodes CASSLGQGLSGNTIYF. The full variable domain, its missing parts supplied by reference TRBV7-8 and TRBJ1-3, is GAGVSQSPRYKVAKRGQDVALRCDPISGHVSLFWYQQALGQGPEFLTYFQNEAQLDKSGLPSDRFFAERPEGSVSTLKIQRTQQEDSAVYLCASSLGQGLSGNTIYFGEGSWLTVV.

This clonotype was observed many times. This beta chain appears as a stray read in a library generated for alpha chains; its size is not informative. CDR3: CASSQQGRGSNQPQHF. CDR3 sequence (DNA): TGTGCCAGCAGCCAACAGGGGAGGGGAAGCAATCAGCCCCAGCATTTT. The V and J genes are TRBV5-6 and TRBJ1-5, with 7 bases identical to TRBD1. This CDR3 is 16 amino acids long. The trim removed 4 bases at V and 1 base at J, leaving 8 bases unmatched. CDR1 and CDR2 (germline): SGHDT, YYEEEE.

With regard to this clonotype: This beta chain is an unintended read in a library built for alpha chains; its size means little. The CDR3 nucleotides are TGTGCCAGCAGCTTCTCTAGCGGGAGATCTGTCGGCGAGGAGACCCAGTACTTC. It is translated as CASSFSSGRSVGEETQYF. The V gene is TRBV7-2, the J gene TRBJ2-5, with TRBD2 matching 10 bases. CDR1 is SGHTA and CDR2 is FQGNSA in the germline V gene. The CDR3 is 18 amino acids. V lost 3 bases, J lost 5 bases, and 15 bases stayed unmatched.

This clonotype occurred many times. This beta chain turned up in a library designed for alpha chains; as an off-target read, its abundance says little. The chain recombines TRBV20-1 with TRBJ1-3; no firm D call. There are 15 residues in the CDR3. V was trimmed by 5 bases and J by 0 bases, leaving 14 bases between them. CDR1 is DFQATT and CDR2 is SNEGSKA in the germline V gene (reference sequence). CDR3 residues: CSADLRGLSGNTIYF. The CDR3 DNA is TGCAGTGCTGACCTACGCGGCCTCTCTGGAAACACCATATATTTT.

This clonotype was seen repeatedly, ten times or more. Because the library targeted alpha chains, this beta chain is an off-target read whose size means little. V and J are TRBV7-2 and TRBJ2-2; 9 nucleotides line up with TRBD2. V lost 6 bases, J lost 6 bases, and 5 bases stayed unmatched. The CDR3 covers 14 residues. Germline CDR1 reads SGHTA; CDR2 reads FQGNSA. CDR3 nucleotides: TGTGCCAGCAGGCTGGGACTAGCCGCCGGGGAGCTGTTTTTT. It yields the protein CASRLGLAAGELFF.

By proportion, this clonotype is medium-sized. The size of this beta chain means little, since it is a stray read in a library made for alpha chains. The rearrangement uses TRBV5-4 and TRBJ2-2; D possibly corresponds to TRBD1 (6 bases). V gave up 2 bases and J gave up 1 base, with 9 bases separating them. The CDR3 is made up of 15 amino acids. The germline V gene has CDR1 SGHNT and CDR2 YYREEE (reference sequence). The CDR3 sequence: CASSFQQGNTGELFF. CDR3 bases: TGTGCCAGCAGCTTCCAACAGGGGAACACCGGGGAGCTGTTTTTT.

This clonotype was seen many times. This beta chain is an off-target read within a library intended for alpha chains, so its frequency means little. The rearrangement uses TRBV12-3 or TRBV12-4 and TRBJ1-5; tentatively, D is TRBD1 (5 bases). Trimming took 5 bases from V and 4 from J, leaving 15 bases between them. CDR3 length: 15 amino acids. The DNA of the CDR3 is TGTGCCAGCAGTCTGCGGGACGGCTTGAATCAGCCCCAGCATTTT. Its protein is CASSLRDGLNQPQHF.

This clonotype ranks as medium-sized. This beta chain turned up in a library designed for alpha chains; as an off-target read, its abundance says little. This chain links TRBV12-3 or TRBV12-4 with TRBJ2-1, with 7 bases lining up with TRBD1. This CDR3 has 16 amino acids. V lost 2 bases, J lost 6 bases, and 10 bases stayed unmatched. The CDR3 coding sequence is TGTGCCAGCAGTTTAATCGGGACAGCCCGCCTCAATGAGCAGTTCTTC. Its translation: CASSLIGTARLNEQFF.

In regard to this clonotype: This beta chain is an off-target read within a library intended for alpha chains, so its frequency means little. The chain couples TRBV7-3 to TRBJ2-1, with 9 bases that match TRBD2. J gave up 7 bases and V 2 bases, and 6 bases lay outside the gene matches. CDR1 and CDR2 (germline): SGHTA, FQGTGA. The CDR3 length is 15 residues. The DNA for the CDR3 is TGTGCCAGCAGCTTAGGTAGCGGGAGTGGAAATGAGCAGTTCTTC. This gives the protein CASSLGSGSGNEQFF. Drawing the rest from reference TRBV7-3 and TRBJ2-1, the complete variable domain is GAGVSQTPSNKVTEKGKYVELRCDPISGHTALYWYRQSLGQGPEFLIYFQGTGAADDSGLPNDRFFAVRPEGSVSTLKIQRTERGDSAVYLCASSLGSGSGNEQFFGPGTRLTVL.

This clonotype showed up many times. This beta chain represents an off-target read in a library built for alpha chains; its size is of limited meaning. The chain joins TRBV24-1 to TRBJ2-1, with D perhaps TRBD1 (6 bases). The length of the CDR3 is 14 residues. Between the trimmed V and J ends, which lost 4 bases and 10 bases, there was a span of 16 bases. The germline V gene has CDR1 KGHDR and CDR2 SFDVKD. The CDR3 DNA reads as TGTGCCACCAGTGAGACAGGCGCCCTCGCCGAGCAGTTCTTC. Residues: CATSETGALAEQFF.

By proportion, this clonotype is medium-sized. This beta chain is an unintended read in a library built for alpha chains; its size means little. The chain joins TRBV11-2 to TRBJ2-1, with D perhaps TRBD1 (5 bases). Trimming pared 8 bases from V and 8 bases from J, leaving 16 bases between. Germline V CDR1 and CDR2: SGHAT, FQNNGV. This CDR3 has 13 residues. The CDR3 sequence is CASHGQGRDEQFF. CDR3 sequence (DNA): TGTGCCAGCCACGGGCAGGGAAGGGATGAGCAGTTCTTC.

This clonotype was detected ten times or more. This beta chain appears as a stray read in a library generated for alpha chains; its size is not informative. The chain is built from TRBV20-1 and TRBJ1-1; tentative D call: TRBD1 (6 bases). Trimming pared 6 bases from V and 0 bases from J, leaving 14 bases between. Germline CDR1 and CDR2: DFQATT and SNEGSKA (reference sequence). CDR3 size: 14 residues. The CDR3 DNA reads TGCAGTGCCTGCCGGACAGATCTGAACACTGAAGCTTTCTTT. This sequence encodes CSACRTDLNTEAFF.

This clonotype appeared many times. This beta chain is a stray read from a library made for alpha chains; its abundance is not meaningful. This chain joins TRBV20-1 and TRBJ2-5; tentatively, D is TRBD1 or TRBD2 (6 bases each). The V and J ends lost 5 bases and 4 bases respectively, with 17 bases between them. The CDR3 extends over 14 amino acids. Germline-derived CDR1 and CDR2 are DFQATT and SNEGSKA (reference sequence). Here the CDR3 reads CSAFDGGRGETQYF. DNA of the CDR3: TGCAGTGCTTTCGACGGGGGCAGGGGAGAGACCCAGTACTTC.

This clonotype was seen ten or more times. The size of this beta chain means little, since it is a stray read in a library made for alpha chains. The genes are TRBV10-1 and TRBJ1-1, with D hard to call. From germline, CDR1 is WNHNN and CDR2 SYGVQD (reference sequence). This CDR3 is 13 amino acids long. Trimming took off 4 bases at V and 1 base at J, with 7 bases between the two ends. CDR3: CASSVEQNTEAFF. The CDR3 DNA sequence: TGCGCCAGCAGTGTGGAGCAGAACACTGAAGCTTTCTTT.

The table lists this clonotype with many counts. This beta chain is off target for a library built for alpha chains, so its abundance means little. The V gene is TRBV7-9, the J gene TRBJ1-4; D perhaps matches TRBD1 (5 bases). The V gene's germline CDR1 is SEHNR and CDR2 FQNEAQ (reference sequence). The CDR3 is 14 amino acids. Trimming left V 1 base short and J 4 bases short, with 7 bases between. CDR3 loop: CASSLVGVNEKLFF. In nucleotides, the CDR3 is TGTGCCAGCAGCTTAGTAGGGGTTAATGAAAAACTGTTTTTT.

This clonotype was seen at least ten times. The library was designed around alpha chains, so this beta chain is a stray read whose abundance carries little weight. The chain links TRBV27 to TRBJ2-7; 13 nucleotides line up with TRBD2. Per germline, CDR1 MNHEY and CDR2 SMNVEV (reference sequence). The CDR3 runs to 16 residues. V lost 2 bases and J lost 4; bases outside the gene matches: 5. Here the CDR3 DNA reads TGTGCCAGCAGTTTAAAGGGACTAGCGGGATGGTACGAGCAGTACTTC. Its protein is CASSLKGLAGWYEQYF.

In its sample, this clonotype was seen many times. This beta chain represents an off-target read in a library built for alpha chains; its size is of limited meaning. This chain uses TRBV6-5 with TRBJ2-7; D gene unclear. Germline V gene data show CDR1 as MNHEY and CDR2 as SVGAGI. The CDR3 totals 13 residues. V was pared by 6 bases and J by 0 bases, with 9 bases between. CDR3 sequence (DNA): TGTGCCAGCAGCCTCAGGAGCTCCTACGAGCAGTACTTC. This encodes CASSLRSSYEQYF.

This clonotype was seen many times. This beta chain is an unintended read in a library built for alpha chains; its size means little. This rearrangement joins TRBV5-1 to TRBJ2-1; no definite D call. Trimming took 4 bases from V and 1 from J, leaving 12 bases between them. This CDR3 is 15 amino acids long. CDR1 is SGHRS and CDR2 is YFSETQ in the germline V gene. The CDR3 spells CASSRPGTSYNEQFF. CDR3 nucleotides: TGCGCCAGCAGCCGCCCAGGAACTTCCTACAATGAGCAGTTCTTC. The entire variable domain, with the rest obtained from reference TRBV5-1 and TRBJ2-1, is as follows: KAGVTQTPRYLIKTRGQQVTLSCSPISGHRSVSWYQQTPGQGLQFLFEYFSETQRNKGNFPGRFSGRQFSNSRSEMNVSTLELGDSALYLCASSRPGTSYNEQFFGPGTRLTVL.

This clonotype is medium-sized. The size of this beta chain means little, since it is a stray read in a library made for alpha chains. The chain employs TRBV10-2 and TRBJ2-3; D gene uncertain. Trimming pared 6 bases from V and 1 base from J, leaving 8 bases between. Germline V gene data show CDR1 as WSHSY and CDR2 as SAAADI. This CDR3 is 13 amino acids long. The CDR3 nucleotides read TGCGCCAGCAGAACCCCAGGCACAGATACGCAGTATTTT. This encodes CASRTPGTDTQYF.

This clonotype is termed medium-sized (0.01 to 0.1%). This beta chain came through as a stray read in a library set up for alpha chains, and its size says little. The rearrangement uses TRBV18 and TRBJ1-4, with D maybe TRBD1 (6 bases). CDR3 size: 15 residues. V gave up 3 bases and J gave up 8 bases, with 16 bases separating them. Per germline, CDR1 KGHSH and CDR2 LQKENI. The CDR3 reads CASSPPGADGEKLFF. In nucleotides, the CDR3 is TGTGCCAGCTCACCCCCAGGGGCGGATGGCGAAAAACTGTTTTTT.

In its sample, this clonotype is medium-sized (0.01 to 0.1%). For a library built for alpha chains, this beta chain is a stray read; little rests on its size. The V and J genes are TRBV6-5 and TRBJ2-1; 8 bases line up with TRBD1. This CDR3 contains 17 residues. Trimming took 10 bases from V and 0 from J; bases not matched to a gene: 14. The V gene's germline CDR1 is MNHEY and CDR2 SVGAGI. In DNA form, the CDR3 reads TGTGCCACTGTAGGGGGACAGGTCATAAACTCCTACAATGAGCAGTTCTTC. It specifies CATVGGQVINSYNEQFF.